This entry concerns a single TCR beta chain. The antigen is not known. This record comes from a study of monozygotic twins with cystic fibrosis. Germline assignment: CDR1 SQVTM and CDR2 ANQGSEA. Trimming left V 0 bases short and J 10 bases short, with 16 bases between. The CDR3 length is 14 residues. TCRdb's table, derived via immunoSEQ multiplex PCR, lists solely in-frame clones and lacks some. The sample records around 17,000 clones, around 96% being singletons. Study observations and caveats: V usage most resembled the co-twin in 13 of 16 pairs.

The sequenced material came from blood. This TCR was sampled from a girl aged 2 to 10 with cystic fibrosis. V gene TRBV29-1 combines with J gene TRBJ2-1; D gene ambiguous. The CDR3 loop reads CSVEDGFGVYEQFF. The CDR3 coding sequence is TGCAGCGTTGAAGACGGCTTTGGGGTTTACGAGCAGTTCTTC.